One and the same sample provided the 8 T cell receptor beta chains below, sequenced in a study of T cell responses to AZD1222 COVID-19 vaccine. The method was immunoSEQ multiplex PCR; TCRdb's version includes in-frame clones alone and lacks a portion of them. The top ten clones hold roughly 0.99% of a sample with approximately 190,000 clones, about nine tenths of them seen once. The specimen comprised peripheral blood, sampled on day 0 of AZD1222 vaccination. The receptors derive from an adult in good health.

This chain links TRBV10-3 with TRBJ2-1; 13 nucleotides align to TRBD2. From germline, CDR1 is ENHRY and CDR2 SYGVKD. V shed 2 bases and J 0 bases; nucleotides not matched to a gene: 4. The CDR3 loop spans 18 amino acids. The CDR3 DNA sequence: TGTGCCATCAGTGAGATGAGACTAGCGGGGGGCTCCTACAATGAGCAGTTCTTC. It is translated as CAISEMRLAGGSYNEQFF.

V is TRBV6-4 and J is TRBJ2-5; D unresolved. The V gene lost 3 bases and the J gene lost 1 base, with 6 bases spanning the gap. The CDR3 consists of 13 residues. Germline CDR1 MRHNA, CDR2 SNTAGT. The DNA for the CDR3 is TGTGCCAGCAGTGAGGTCCCCCAAGAGACCCAGTACTTC. As protein: CASSEVPQETQYF.

This clone was observed once. The gene calls are TRBV9 and TRBJ1-1; no firm D call. V gave up 7 bases and J gave up 11 bases, with 15 bases separating them. The germline V gene encodes CDR1 SGDLS and CDR2 YYNGEE. This CDR3 has 11 amino acids. The CDR3 DNA reads as TGTGCCAGCGGCAGAGGGCTCTTGGCTTTCTTT. Translated, it gives CASGRGLLAFF.

The chain recombines TRBV28 with TRBJ2-7; maybe TRBD2 (5 bases). The V gene lost 3 bases and the J gene lost 2 bases, with 8 bases spanning the gap. Germline V gene lookup returns CDR1 MDHEN and CDR2 SYDVKM. The CDR3 sequence is 13 residues long. CDR3 loop: CASSFSVTYEQYF. CDR3 bases: TGTGCCAGCAGTTTTAGCGTAACCTACGAGCAGTACTTC.

V is TRBV4-3 and J is TRBJ1-3; 8 positions agree with TRBD1. Losses at the gene ends were 2 bases for V and 1 base for J; bases not matched to a gene: 13. Germline CDR1 LGHNA, CDR2 YSLEER. The CDR3 spans 19 residues. Here the CDR3 DNA reads TGCGCCAGCAGCCAACTTACATCGACAGGGGCCTTATCTGGAAACACCATATATTTT. Its protein is CASSQLTSTGALSGNTIYF.

The chain joins TRBV28 to TRBJ2-1, with TRBD1 identical over 11 bases. Germline lookup yields CDR1 MDHEN and CDR2 SYDVKM. CDR3 length equals 15 residues. V lost 7 bases to trimming and J lost 6 bases; unmatched junction nucleotides: 8. In nucleotides, the CDR3 is TGTGCCAGCATTCTACCCGGGACAGGGGGCAATGAGCAGTTCTTC. Amino acid sequence: CASILPGTGGNEQFF.

The V call is TRBV6-1, the J call TRBJ2-2, with D possibly TRBD1 on 5 matching bases. CDR1 and CDR2 (germline): MNHNS, SASEGT. V lost 1 base and J 5 bases, leaving 8 bases between the germline ends. The CDR3 covers 14 residues. As DNA, the CDR3 is TGTGCCAGCAGTGAAGGGCCAGGGACCGGGGAGCTGTTTTTT. This sequence encodes CASSEGPGTGELFF.

The rearrangement links TRBV5-1 to TRBJ2-3; D call uncertain. Germline CDR1 and CDR2: SGHRS and YFSETQ. The CDR3 covers 12 residues. The V end lost 5 bases, the J end lost 4 bases, and 8 bases lay between the germline ends. In DNA form, the CDR3 reads TGCGCCAGCAGGGTAGGCGCAGATACGCAGTATTTT. Amino acids: CASRVGADTQYF.